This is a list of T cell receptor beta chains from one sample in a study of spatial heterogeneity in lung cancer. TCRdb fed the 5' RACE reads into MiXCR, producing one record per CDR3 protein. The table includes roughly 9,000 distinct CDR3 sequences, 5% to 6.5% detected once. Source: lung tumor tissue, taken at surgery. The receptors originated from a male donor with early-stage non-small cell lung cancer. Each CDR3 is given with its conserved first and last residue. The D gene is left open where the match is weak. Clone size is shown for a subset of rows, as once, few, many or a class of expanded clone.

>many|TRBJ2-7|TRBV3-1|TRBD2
CASSQGRTSGYEQYF
TGTGCCAGCAGCCAAGGCAGGACTAGCGGATACGAGCAGTACTTC
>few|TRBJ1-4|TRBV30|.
CAWRGMGEKLFF
TGTGCCTGGCGAGGGATGGGTGAAAAACTGTTTTTT
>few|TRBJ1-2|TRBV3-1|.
CASSQDLTARGYGYTF
TGTGCCAGCAGCCAAGATCTGACAGCCAGGGGCTATGGCTACACCTTC
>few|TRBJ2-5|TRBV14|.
CASSPGPGLEETQYF
TGTGCCAGCAGCCCCGGCCCGGGGCTGGAAGAGACCCAGTACTTC
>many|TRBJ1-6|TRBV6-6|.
CASNQRNSPLHF
TGTGCCAGCAACCAACGGAATTCACCCCTCCACTTT
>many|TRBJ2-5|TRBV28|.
CASSPTRREKETQYF
TGTGCCAGCAGTCCAACAAGACGCGAAAAAGAGACCCAGTACTTC
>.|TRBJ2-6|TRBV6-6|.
CASLDPHSGANVLTF
TGTGCCAGCCTCGACCCCCACTCTGGGGCCAACGTCCTGACTTTC
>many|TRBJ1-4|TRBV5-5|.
CASSSRPLWEKLFF
TGTGCCAGCAGCTCACGCCCCCTCTGGGAAAAACTGTTTTTT
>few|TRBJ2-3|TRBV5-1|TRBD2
CASSLGKSGGLTDTQYF
TGCGCCAGCAGCTTGGGTAAAAGCGGGGGACTCACAGATACGCAGTATTTT
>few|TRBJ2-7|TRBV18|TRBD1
CASSPEDRGREQYF
TGTGCCAGCTCACCTGAGGACAGGGGGCGGGAGCAGTACTTC
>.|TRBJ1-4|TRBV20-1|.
CSARDVGKGSGTNEKLFF
TGCAGTGCTAGAGATGTGGGCAAGGGATCCGGAACTAATGAAAAACTGTTTTTT
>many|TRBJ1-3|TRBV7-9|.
CASSLAAGVGNTIYF
TGTGCCAGCAGCTTAGCGGCGGGGGTTGGAAACACCATATATTTT
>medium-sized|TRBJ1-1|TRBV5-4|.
CASIVRWGGYTEAFF
TGTGCCAGCATCGTGAGGTGGGGGGGGTACACTGAAGCTTTCTTT
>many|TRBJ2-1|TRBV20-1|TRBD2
CSAPHPRRGSSYNEQFF
TGCAGTGCTCCTCACCCTAGGCGGGGGAGCTCCTACAATGAGCAGTTCTTC
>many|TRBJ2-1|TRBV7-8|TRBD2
CASSSREVGYNEQFF
TGTGCCAGCAGCTCCCGGGAGGTCGGCTACAATGAGCAGTTCTTC
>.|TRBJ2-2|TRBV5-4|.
CASSLGPLSNTGELFF
TGTGCCAGCAGCTTGGGGCCACTTTCGAACACCGGGGAGCTGTTTTTT
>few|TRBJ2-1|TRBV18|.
CASSPPYNEQFF
TGTGCCAGCTCACCCCCCTACAATGAGCAGTTCTTC
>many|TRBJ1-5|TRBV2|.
CASLASEALSNQPQHF
TGTGCCAGCCTAGCATCGGAAGCCCTTAGCAATCAGCCCCAGCATTTT
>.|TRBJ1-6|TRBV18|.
CASSPEQGHNSPLHF
TGTGCCAGCTCACCTGAACAGGGCCATAATTCACCCCTCCACTTT
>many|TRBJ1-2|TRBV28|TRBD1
CASSPNPGQGSYGYTF
TGTGCCAGCAGTCCAAACCCCGGACAGGGGTCTTATGGCTACACCTTC
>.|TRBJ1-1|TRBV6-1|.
CASSDRGSLGTEAFF
TGTGCCAGCAGTGACCGCGGATCCTTAGGCACTGAAGCTTTCTTT
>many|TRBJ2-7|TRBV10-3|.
CATLGRDEQYF
TGTGCCACCCTCGGGCGGGACGAGCAGTACTTC
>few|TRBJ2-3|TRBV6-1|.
CASSENTGLRDTQYF
TGTGCCAGCAGTGAAAACACAGGGCTAAGAGATACGCAGTATTTT